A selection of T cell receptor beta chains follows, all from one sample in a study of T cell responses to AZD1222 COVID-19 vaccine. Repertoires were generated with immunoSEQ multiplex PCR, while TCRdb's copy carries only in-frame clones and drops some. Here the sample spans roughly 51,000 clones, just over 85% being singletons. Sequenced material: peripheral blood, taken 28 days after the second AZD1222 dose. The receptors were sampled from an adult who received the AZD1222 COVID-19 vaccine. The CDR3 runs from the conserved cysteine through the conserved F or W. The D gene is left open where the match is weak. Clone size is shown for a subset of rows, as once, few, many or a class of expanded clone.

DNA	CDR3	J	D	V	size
TGTGCCAGCAGCTTGGGGACTAGCGGGAGATCGTTTGAGCAGTACTTC	CASSLGTSGRSFEQYF	TRBJ2-7	TRBD2	TRBV5-6	NA
TGTGCCAGCAGCTTAGGAGGGCTGGGCGACACAGATACGCAGTATTTT	CASSLGGLGDTDTQYF	TRBJ2-3	NA	TRBV11-3	NA
TGTGCCAGTAGTGCCCGGGACAGGCTCTATGGCTACACCTTC	CASSARDRLYGYTF	TRBJ1-2	TRBD1	TRBV19	once
TGTGCCAGCAGTAACCCACAGGGGGGCGAGCAGTACTTC	CASSNPQGGEQYF	TRBJ2-7	TRBD1	TRBV6-5	few
TGTGCCAGCAGTATGAAGGAATACAATGAGCAGTTCTTC	CASSMKEYNEQFF	TRBJ2-1	NA	TRBV11-3	NA
TGTGCCAGCAGGGGGACTGTCCACGAAAACATTCAGTACTTC	CASRGTVHENIQYF	TRBJ2-4	NA	TRBV2	NA
TGTGCCAGCAGTTTTAGGGTCGGCGGGAGAATTGGTGAGCAGTACTTC	CASSFRVGGRIGEQYF	TRBJ2-7	TRBD2	TRBV28	NA
TGCGCCAGCAGCTCCCGGGGCTCGGCGGACATTCAGTACTTC	CASSSRGSADIQYF	TRBJ2-4	NA	TRBV5-1	NA
TGCGCCAGCAGAACTAGCGATAGCTCCTACGAGCAGTACTTC	CASRTSDSSYEQYF	TRBJ2-7	TRBD2	TRBV10-2	NA
TGCGCCAGCAGCACACGCCGGGACAGGGGACCAGAGACCCAGTACTTC	CASSTRRDRGPETQYF	TRBJ2-5	TRBD1	TRBV5-1	NA
TGTGCCAGCAGCCTTAGCGTCCATGAGCAGTTCTTC	CASSLSVHEQFF	TRBJ2-1	NA	TRBV12-3/TRBV12-4	NA
TGTGCCAGCTCATACAGCGGGAGTGGTACAGATACGCAGTATTTT	CASSYSGSGTDTQYF	TRBJ2-3	TRBD2	TRBV5-6	few
TGCGCCAGCAGTGACGCCATCTCTGGAAACACCATATATTTT	CASSDAISGNTIYF	TRBJ1-3	NA	TRBV10-2	NA
TGCGCCAGCAGCCGTACCGGGGGGGGGACGCGCCAGCGGTATGGCTACACCTTC	CASSRTGGGTRQRYGYTF	TRBJ1-2	NA	TRBV4-3	NA
TGTGCCAGTAGTATTGGGAGTCGGGAAAAACTGTTTTTT	CASSIGSREKLFF	TRBJ1-4	NA	TRBV19	NA
TGCGCCAGCAGCCAGGGACAGGGGCCCTACAATGAGCAGTTCTTC	CASSQGQGPYNEQFF	TRBJ2-1	TRBD1	TRBV4-3	NA
TGTGCCAGCAGCTCCGGGTACAGGGGGCGGAATACGCAGTATTTT	CASSSGYRGRNTQYF	TRBJ2-3	TRBD1	TRBV7-6	NA
TGTGCCAGTAGTATTCCGGGAGATTATTACGAGCAGTACTTC	CASSIPGDYYEQYF	TRBJ2-7	NA	TRBV19	NA
TGCGCCAGCAGCTACCGGGACGCTGACTCCTACGAGCAGTACTTC	CASSYRDADSYEQYF	TRBJ2-7	NA	TRBV4-3	NA
TGTGCCAGCAGCTTAGAAAATTGGGCTAATCAGCCCCAGCATTTT	CASSLENWANQPQHF	TRBJ1-5	NA	TRBV7-8	few
TGTGCCAGCAGCAGCTCCGGGGACAGGGGCCTTTGGGGCTACACCTTC	CASSSSGDRGLWGYTF	TRBJ1-2	TRBD1	TRBV11-2	NA
TGCGCCAGCAGTGAGCAGGGGCGGGACACCGTCTATGGCTACACCTTC	CASSEQGRDTVYGYTF	TRBJ1-2	NA	TRBV10-1	once
TGTGCCAGCAGCCTACTGGGAGCCAAAAACATTCAGTACTTC	CASSLLGAKNIQYF	TRBJ2-4	NA	TRBV7-2	NA
TGTGCCAGCAGCCCCTCCCGGGGTAAGTACGAGCAGTACTTC	CASSPSRGKYEQYF	TRBJ2-7	NA	TRBV6-5	NA
TGTGCCAGCAGCTCTTTCCGTAGCGGGAGGGCCACGGGTACAGATACGCAGTATTTT	CASSSFRSGRATGTDTQYF	TRBJ2-3	TRBD2	TRBV13	NA
TGTGCCAGCAGCTTAATAGCGGGAGACCTTGAGACCCAGTACTTC	CASSLIAGDLETQYF	TRBJ2-5	TRBD2	TRBV5-6	NA
TGTGCCAGCAGTGAAGCGGGGTATGAGCAGTTCTTC	CASSEAGYEQFF	TRBJ2-1	NA	TRBV6-1	NA
TGTGCCAGCAGCCCAAAGCCGACAGCCACCGGGGAGCTGTTTTTT	CASSPKPTATGELFF	TRBJ2-2	NA	TRBV3-1/TRBV3-2	NA
TGCGCCAGCAGCTTGGACAGGGTGGCAACCTACGAGCAGTACTTC	CASSLDRVATYEQYF	TRBJ2-7	NA	TRBV5-1	NA